What follows are 7 T cell receptor beta chains derived from one specimen sequenced in a study of CD8 T cells in ankylosing spondylitis. Study-level findings and limits: Made up of about eight highly homologous variants, a TCR beta motif appeared characteristic of ankylosing spondylitis blood.

These receptors have no identified antigens. Each CDR3 protein is one row after TCRdb ran MiXCR on the 5' RACE reads. Of more than 500,000 distinct CDR3 sequences listed, about 5.2% are singletons. Material: blood, either unsorted or a sorted T cell fraction (not recorded which). The receptors come from a male donor with ankylosing spondylitis.

This clonotype came up many times. This chain uses TRBV7-9 with TRBJ1-2; D is undetermined. V gave up 1 base and J gave up 7 bases, with 7 bases separating them. This CDR3 region has 12 residues. Germline CDR1 is SEHNR and CDR2 is FQNEAQ (reference sequence). The chain's CDR3 is CASSLDMGGYTF. The CDR3 DNA reads TGTGCCAGCAGCTTAGACATGGGTGGCTACACCTTC.

In this sample, this clonotype turned up many times. The chain is built from TRBV9 and TRBJ1-6; 12 bases match TRBD1. The CDR3 is 18 amino acids. V lost 2 bases to trimming and J lost 13 bases; unmatched junction nucleotides: 16. CDR1 and CDR2 from the germline V gene are SGDLS and YYNGEE. The CDR3, as DNA: TGTGCCAGCAGCGTGACCCCCGGGACAGGGGGCTTCTCGGCTCCCCTCCACTTT. It translates to CASSVTPGTGGFSAPLHF.

This clonotype was seen at least ten times. This rearrangement joins TRBV6-5 to TRBJ2-7; possible D gene TRBD1, 5 bases. The germline CDR1 and CDR2 sequences are MNHEY and SVGAGI. The CDR3 extends over 15 amino acids. Trimming took off 0 bases at V and 2 bases at J, with 11 bases between the two ends. The CDR3: CASSYSTGHPYEQYF. The CDR3 region has the DNA TGTGCCAGCAGTTACTCTACCGGACATCCCTACGAGCAGTACTTC.

This clonotype was recorded at least ten times. J is TRBJ2-7 and V is TRBV5-1; 7 nucleotides agree with TRBD1. The CDR3 has 15 residues. V gave up 0 bases and J gave up 3 bases; unmatched junction bases: 6. CDR1 and CDR2 (germline): SGHRS, YFSETQ. DNA for the CDR3: TGCGCCAGCAGCTTGGATGCAGGGGGATTCTACGAGCAGTACTTC. This gives the protein CASSLDAGGFYEQYF.

This clonotype has more than one count but fewer than ten. V gene TRBV11-1 combines with J gene TRBJ2-6, with 12 bases fitting TRBD1. Unmatched junction bases numbered 9, after V lost 4 bases and J lost 2 bases. Germline V gene sequence: CDR1 SGHAT, CDR2 FQDESV (reference sequence). The CDR3 is 19 amino acids. CDR3 loop: CASSSDRDRGQTGANVLTF. The CDR3 coding sequence is TGTGCCAGCAGCTCCGACAGGGACAGGGGGCAAACTGGGGCCAACGTCCTGACTTTC.

This clonotype was seen many times. The chain carries TRBV6-5 and TRBJ1-2; D gene ambiguous. Trimming took off 1 base at V and 3 bases at J, with 12 bases between the two ends. Germline V gives CDR1 MNHEY, CDR2 SVGAGI. The CDR3 covers 15 residues. The CDR3 DNA reads TGTGCCAGCAGTTACTTTAGCGGGGTCGACTATGGCTACACCTTC. Encoded protein: CASSYFSGVDYGYTF.

This clonotype was detected many times. This sequence joins TRBV12-3 or TRBV12-4 and TRBJ2-7; no clear D gene. V lost 4 bases and J lost 5, with 6 bases in between. There are 11 residues in the CDR3. The CDR3 spells CASSSVHEQYF. DNA of the CDR3: TGTGCCAGCAGTTCTGTCCACGAGCAGTACTTC.